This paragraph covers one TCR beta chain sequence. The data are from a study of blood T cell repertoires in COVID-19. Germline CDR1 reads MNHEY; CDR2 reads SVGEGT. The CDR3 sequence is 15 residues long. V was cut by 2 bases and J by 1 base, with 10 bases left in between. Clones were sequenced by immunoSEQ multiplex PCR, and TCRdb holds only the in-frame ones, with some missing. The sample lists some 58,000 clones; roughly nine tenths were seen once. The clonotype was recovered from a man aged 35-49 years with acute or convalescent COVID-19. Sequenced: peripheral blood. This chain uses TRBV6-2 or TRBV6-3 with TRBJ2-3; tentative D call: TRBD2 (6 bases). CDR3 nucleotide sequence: TGTGCCAGCAGTTACCCCCCGGGAGGCACAGATACGCAGTATTTT. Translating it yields CASSYPPGGTDTQYF.